Sequencing of this TCR beta chain was carried out in a study of Ad26.COV2.S vaccination and SARS-CoV-2 variants. Study overall: Intramuscularly, Ad26.COV2.S was given either once or twice, 56 days apart. Points from the study as a whole: Analyses that measured TCR breadth and depth may have underestimated total T cell responses.

V trimming: 4 bases; J trimming: 4 bases; junction bases outside the gene matches: 11. Germline CDR1 is ENHRY and CDR2 is SYGVKD. The CDR3 consists of 16 residues. The repertoire was sequenced with immunoSEQ multiplex PCR; TCRdb's copy has only in-frame clones and lacks some. Of hundreds of thousands of clones listed, 87% were seen once; the top ten hold more than 3%. As concerns this clone: Its target is unknown.

The sample's treatment: roughly 20 received Ad26.COV2.S at low or high dose, single or two shots; five or six received placebo; per-sample allocation not given. Material that was analyzed had been drawn on day 63 after the first vaccine or placebo injection. Donation came from an adult in Boston who was aged 18-55 years. The chain uses TRBV10-3 and TRBJ2-3; 7 bases match TRBD2. The sequence derives from a person between 18 and 65 years old who received the Ad26.COV2.S COVID-19 vaccine or a placebo. Here the sequenced sample was peripheral blood, taken in a trial of Ad26.COV2.S vaccine versus placebo. CDR3 in amino acids: CAISAPAGTPADTQYF. The DNA for the CDR3 is TGTGCCATCAGTGCGCCAGCGGGGACTCCGGCAGATACGCAGTATTTT.